The subject of this entry is one T cell receptor (beta chain). Its antigen is unknown. The record originates from a study of Ad26.COV2.S vaccination and SARS-CoV-2 variants. General study results and limits: Spike-specific CD8+ and CD4+ T cell responses reportedly showed substantial breadth after vaccination.

TCRdb keeps only in-frame clones here, not all; method: immunoSEQ multiplex PCR. Among about 180,000 clones, around 88% were seen once, and the ten largest hold around 6.1%. The receptor was derived from a human donor who had recovered from COVID-19. This material consisted of peripheral blood, taken after recovery from COVID-19.

The DNA of the CDR3 is TGTGCTCGAACTGGGTGGGGGAGACAGGGCACGAACACCGGGGAGCTGTTTTTT. Its translation is CARTGWGRQGTNTGELFF. This rearrangement joins TRBV21-1 to TRBJ2-2; TRBD1 reflects the table's D call only, with no check against the DNA. TRBV21-1 is assigned pseudogene status. CDR3 length: 18 residues.